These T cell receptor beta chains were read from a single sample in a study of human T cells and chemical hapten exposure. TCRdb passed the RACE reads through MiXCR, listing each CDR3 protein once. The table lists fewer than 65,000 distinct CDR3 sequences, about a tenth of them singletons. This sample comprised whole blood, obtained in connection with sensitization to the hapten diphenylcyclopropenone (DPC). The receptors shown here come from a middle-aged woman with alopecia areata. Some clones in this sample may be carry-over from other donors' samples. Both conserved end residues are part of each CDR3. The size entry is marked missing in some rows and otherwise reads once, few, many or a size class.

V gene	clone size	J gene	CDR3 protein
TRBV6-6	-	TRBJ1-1	CASSYSLGEAFF
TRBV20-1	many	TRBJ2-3	CSASLAGDSTDTQYF
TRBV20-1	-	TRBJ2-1	CSALGGDEQFF
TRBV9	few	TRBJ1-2	CASSVAAGGSHYGYTF
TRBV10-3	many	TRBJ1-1	CAISGPSTEAFF
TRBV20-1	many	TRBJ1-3	CSARARASGNTIYF
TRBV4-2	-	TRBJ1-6	CASTGDTTEYNSPLHF
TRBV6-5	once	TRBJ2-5	CASGITSGGDETQYF
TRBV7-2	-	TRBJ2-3	CASSLAASGGLTDTQYF
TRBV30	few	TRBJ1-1	CAWTIRGRGEAFF
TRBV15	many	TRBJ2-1	CATSREVGGYNEQFF
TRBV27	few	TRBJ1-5	CASSLSGQGSVNQPQHF
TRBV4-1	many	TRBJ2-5	CASSRTSGANKGQETQYF
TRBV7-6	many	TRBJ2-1	CASSSGPSRSYNEQFF
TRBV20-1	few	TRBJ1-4	CSARERGPGEKLFF
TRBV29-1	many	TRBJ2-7	CSAGQEHTYEQYF
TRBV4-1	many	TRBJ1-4	CASSLRDRGLDNEKLFF
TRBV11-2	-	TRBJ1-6	CASSLVQGKGTYNSPLHF
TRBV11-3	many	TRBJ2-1	CASSHPGYGGDNEQFF
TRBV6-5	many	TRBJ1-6	CASSGRPGQGRSPLHF
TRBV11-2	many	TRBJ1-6	CASSFTAGGNSPLHF
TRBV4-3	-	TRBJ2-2	CASSQVVIAGGPDTGELFF
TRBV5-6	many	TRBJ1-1	CASSLVGRVNTEAFF
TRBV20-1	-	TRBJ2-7	CSASSSYEQYF